Below, 30 T cell receptor beta chains from the same sample are listed, as sequenced in a study of breast tumors, draining lymph nodes, adjacent tissues. TCRdb redid the calling of the multiplex PCR reads with MiXCR, one entry per CDR3 protein. In the table there are about 15,000 distinct CDR3 sequences, approximately 55% of which are singletons. Input material: tumor-adjacent breast tissue. These receptors were obtained from a female donor with breast cancer. Some clones in this sample may be carry-over from other donors' samples.

This clonotype is medium-sized (0.01 to 0.1%) within its sample. The rearrangement joins TRBV6-1 to TRBJ1-6; a weak D match, TRBD1 (5 bases). This CDR3 spans 13 amino acids. CDR1 and CDR2 (germline): MNHNS, SASEGT. V shed 7 bases and J shed 7 bases, with 11 bases lying between them. The DNA for the CDR3 is TGTGCCAGCACCGAAGGGGCAAATTCACCCCTCCACTTT. Encoded protein: CASTEGANSPLHF.

This clonotype was observed many times. The chain uses TRBV15 and TRBJ1-1, with D hard to call. Germline V lookup: CDR1 LNHNV, CDR2 YYDKDF (reference sequence). The CDR3 extends over 14 amino acids. V was clipped by 5 bases and J by 3 bases, with 13 bases between them. The CDR3 reads CATSGVKVHTEAFF. CDR3 nucleotides: TGTGCCACCAGCGGAGTGAAAGTCCACACTGAAGCTTTCTTT. Filled out from reference TRBV15 and TRBJ1-1, the complete variable domain reads DAMVIQNPRYQVTQFGKPVTLSCSQTLNHNVMYWYQQKSSQAPKLLFHYYDKDFNNEADTPDNFQSRRPNTSFCFLDIRSPGLGDTAMYLCATSGVKVHTEAFFGQGTRLTVV.

As regards this clonotype: One end of the junction is discordant with germline, which a read error may explain. CDR3 DNA sequence: TGCGCCAGCAGCCACGACAGGATATACACCGGGGAGCCGTTTTTT. Protein sequence: CASSHDRIYTGEPFF. The chain combines TRBV4-3 with TRBJ2-2; tentative D call: TRBD1 (6 bases). This CDR3 has 15 amino acids. The germline V gene encodes CDR1 LGHNA and CDR2 YSLEER.

As to this clonotype: The CDR3 does not end in the conserved phenylalanine or tryptophan, so this is likely a read error. This chain connects TRBV4-2 to TRBJ2-7, with TRBD2 matching 9 bases. There are 16 residues in the CDR3. Looked up from germline, CDR1 is LGHNA and CDR2 is YNFKEQ. Unmatched junction bases numbered 6, after V lost 1 base and J lost 2 bases. CDR3 protein: CASSQVSGSGAYEQYL. The CDR3 DNA sequence: TGTGCCAGCAGCCAAGTTAGCGGGAGCGGGGCCTACGAGCAGTACCTC.

The chain uses TRBV7-6 and TRBJ1-2, with D hard to call. The ends were cut back, 8 bases at V and 2 bases at J, with 12 bases in the middle. The CDR3 contains 13 residues. Germline V lookup: CDR1 SGHVS, CDR2 FNYEAQ. CDR3 sequence: CASGEGSNYGYTF. CDR3 DNA: TGTGCCAGCGGGGAAGGGAGCAACTATGGCTACACCTTC.

By proportion, this clonotype is medium-sized (0.01 to 0.1%). V usage is TRBV20-1 and J usage is TRBJ1-6; D remains unclear. The V gene lost 6 bases and the J gene lost 10 bases, with 28 bases spanning the gap. CDR1 DFQATT and CDR2 SNEGSKA come from the germline V gene (reference sequence). CDR3 size: 17 residues. The CDR3 reads CSAEVGFGRGRKSPLHF. In DNA, the CDR3 is TGCAGTGCCGAGGTCGGCTTCGGGCGAGGGCGCAAATCACCCCTCCACTTT.

This clonotype appeared once. The J gene is TRBJ2-7, the V gene TRBV20-1; 8 bases line up with TRBD2. CDR1 and CDR2 from the germline V gene are DFQATT and SNEGSKA (reference sequence). V dropped 6 bases and J dropped 4; count of bases not matched to a gene: 17. The CDR3 totals 16 residues. The CDR3: CSANLAGSAVIYEQYF. In nucleotides, the CDR3 is TGCAGTGCAAATCTAGCGGGCTCCGCCGTTATTTACGAGCAGTACTTC.

V gene TRBV24-1 combines with J gene TRBJ2-5; 9 nucleotides agree with TRBD1. The CDR3 spans 12 residues. CDR1 is KGHDR, CDR2 SFDVKD, per germline. With 4 bases clipped from V and 7 bases from J, the junction kept 0 bases outside the gene matches. The CDR3 DNA reads as TGTGCCACCAGTGAGGGACAGGGGACCCAGTACTTC. Protein product: CATSEGQGTQYF.

The chain employs TRBV11-2 and TRBJ1-1; 7 bases line up with TRBD1. The CDR3 runs 16 residues. The germline CDR1 and CDR2 sequences are SGHAT and FQNNGV. J lost 0 bases, V lost 5 bases, and 9 bases had no gene match. The CDR3 DNA reads as TGTGCCAGCAGCCTACATACGACAGGGATGAACACTGAAGCTTTCTTT. It codes for CASSLHTTGMNTEAFF.

This clonotype occurred many times. The J gene is TRBJ2-3, the V gene TRBV6-2 or TRBV6-3; 12 bases are shared with TRBD1. CDR1 MNHEY and CDR2 SVGEGT come from the germline V gene. The J segment lost 2 bases and the V segment lost 5 bases, leaving 8 bases of the junction unmatched. The CDR3 extends over 17 amino acids. CDR3 nucleotides: TGTGCCAGCAGTGGCCGGGACAGGGGGCGATACACAGATACGCAGTATTTT. Amino acid sequence: CASSGRDRGRYTDTQYF.

To note about this clonotype: Without the conserved terminal phenylalanine or tryptophan, this CDR3 likely stems from a read error. No DNA is shown, since the ends of the CDR3 on it are uncertain; the CDR3 is the one TCRdb lists. V gene TRBV7-9 combines with J gene TRBJ1-6; TRBD1 is the table's D call and was not checked against the DNA. The CDR3 length equals 14 residues, ends included. The V gene's germline CDR1 is SEHNR and CDR2 FQNEAQ (reference sequence). CDR3 residues: CASSDAGTGSSLRL.

The CDR3 nucleotides read TGCAGTGCTAGCCGCCCCGGAGATAGCTCTGGCTACACCTTC. It encodes CSASRPGDSSGYTF. This sequence joins TRBV20-1 and TRBJ1-2; no firm D call. From germline, CDR1 is DFQATT and CDR2 SNEGSKA (reference sequence). V lost 3 bases, J lost 7 bases, and 18 bases lay in between. The CDR3 is made up of 14 amino acids.

This clonotype was picked up a small number of times. J is TRBJ1-1 and V is TRBV6-1; D call uncertain. Trimming took off 4 bases at V and 8 bases at J, with 20 bases between the two ends. Looked up from germline, CDR1 is MNHNS and CDR2 is SASEGT. The length of the CDR3 is 15 residues. The CDR3 region has the DNA TGTGCCAGCAGTGGCCGCCACACATTACCCTCCGAAGCTTTCTTT. Translated: CASSGRHTLPSEAFF.

A word on this clonotype: A much larger clone differs by one base, so this may be a read error. This chain uses TRBV11-2 with TRBJ1-1; TRBD1 aligns across 8 bases. CDR1 is SGHAT, CDR2 FQNNGV, per germline. The trim removed 6 bases at V and 6 bases at J, leaving 6 bases unmatched. There are 13 residues in the CDR3. Here the CDR3 DNA reads TGTGCCAGCAGGTTACAACAGGGGGCTGAAGCTTTCTTT. Translation gives CASRLQQGAEAFF. The full variable domain, with the rest looked up from reference TRBV11-2 and TRBJ1-1, is EAGVAQSPRYKIIEKRQSVAFWCNPISGHATLYWYQQILGQGPKLLIQFQNNGVVDDSQLPKDRFSAERLKGVDSTLKIQPAKLEDSAVYLCASRLQQGAEAFFGQGTRLTVV.

This clonotype was picked up one time. The chain carries TRBV5-6 and TRBJ2-2; D call uncertain. Trimming pared 2 bases from V and 0 bases from J, leaving 11 bases between. The CDR3 has 16 amino acids. Germline V lookup: CDR1 SGHDT, CDR2 YYEEEE. The CDR3 DNA reads TGTGCCAGCAGCTTAGGAGCCCCGGCGAACACCGGGGAGCTGTTTTTT. It encodes CASSLGAPANTGELFF.

This clonotype was detected only a few times. The V call is TRBV2, the J call TRBJ2-1; D gene unclear. The germline CDR1 and CDR2 sequences are SNHLY and FYNNEI. Trimming removed 5 bases at V and 8 bases at J, with 7 bases between. The CDR3 is made up of 11 amino acids. Here the CDR3 DNA reads TGTGCCAGCAGTTATCTGGATGAGCAGTTCTTC. Its translation: CASSYLDEQFF.

Ten or more counts support this clonotype. This chain uses TRBV12-3 or TRBV12-4 with TRBJ1-1; D possibly corresponds to TRBD1 (5 bases). The CDR3 has 15 residues. V dropped 3 bases and J dropped 2 bases, with 13 bases sitting between them. In DNA form, the CDR3 reads TGTGCCAGCAGTTTCGGGACGGAAGTAAACACTGAAGCTTTCTTT. As protein: CASSFGTEVNTEAFF.

The chain uses TRBV5-6 and TRBJ2-5; D might be TRBD2 (6 bases). Looked up from germline, CDR1 is SGHDT and CDR2 is YYEEEE. Trimming left V 3 bases short and J 2 bases short, with 14 bases between. This CDR3 is built from 15 residues. Written as DNA, the CDR3 is TGTGCCAGCAGCTGGGGTTCTAGCGAACAAGAGACCCAGTACTTC. Its protein product is CASSWGSSEQETQYF.

The rearrangement links TRBV14 to TRBJ1-5, with D tentatively TRBD1 (5 bases). V was pared by 1 base and J by 6 bases, with 10 bases between. CDR1 is SGHDN, CDR2 FVKESK, per germline. The CDR3 consists of 14 residues. This CDR3 is CASSQGGRTQPQHF. CDR3 nucleotide sequence: TGTGCCAGCAGCCAAGGGGGGAGGACTCAGCCCCAGCATTTT.

J is TRBJ2-2 and V is TRBV7-3, with 7 bases fitting TRBD2. V lost 5 bases, J lost 0 bases, and 6 bases stayed unmatched. The length of the CDR3 is 16 residues. Looked up from germline, CDR1 is SGHTA and CDR2 is FQGTGA. The CDR3 bases are TGTGCCAGCAGCCCCACTAGCGTTCCGAACACCGGGGAGCTGTTTTTT. Amino acids: CASSPTSVPNTGELFF.

This chain uses TRBV24-1 with TRBJ2-3; 8 nucleotides line up with TRBD2. Per the germline V gene, CDR1 is KGHDR and CDR2 is SFDVKD. V dropped 3 bases and J dropped 2; count of bases not matched to a gene: 6. CDR3 length: 16 amino acids. The CDR3 sequence is CATSDSGTRPTDTQYF. The CDR3 coding sequence is TGTGCCACCAGTGATAGCGGGACTAGACCCACAGATACGCAGTATTTT.

This clonotype was recorded at least ten times. The V call is TRBV19, the J call TRBJ1-4; tentatively, D is TRBD1 (6 bases). V was clipped by 4 bases and J by 5 bases, with 14 bases between them. Germline V gene sequence: CDR1 LNHDA, CDR2 SQIVND (reference sequence). The CDR3 spans 15 residues. The CDR3 coding sequence is TGTGCCAGTAGTACTCTACAGGGTTTAAATGAAAAACTGTTTTTT. Encoded protein: CASSTLQGLNEKLFF.

This clonotype was seen more than once but under ten times. V and J are TRBV24-1 and TRBJ1-3, with D tentatively TRBD1 (6 bases). CDR1 and CDR2 from the germline V gene are KGHDR and SFDVKD. This CDR3 has 20 amino acids. The V end was cut by 2 bases, the J end by 4 bases, with 26 bases between. CDR3 sequence: CATSDSGRGPTFTAGNTIYF. CDR3 sequence (DNA): TGTGCCACCAGTGATTCAGGCAGGGGTCCGACATTTACAGCAGGAAACACCATATATTTT.

This clonotype was seen ten or more times. The chain employs TRBV5-1 and TRBJ2-3, with D possibly matching TRBD1 (7 bases). Trimming took off 3 bases at V and 5 bases at J, with 16 bases between the two ends. The length of the CDR3 is 15 residues. CDR1 and CDR2 from the germline V gene are SGHRS and YFSETQ. In DNA form, the CDR3 reads TGCGCCAGCAGCTGGGGGTCAGGGGGGAGAGATACGCAGTATTTT. The encoded protein is CASSWGSGGRDTQYF.

This chain links TRBV19 with TRBJ2-7; 7 bases agree with TRBD2. Germline V lookup: CDR1 LNHDA, CDR2 SQIVND (reference sequence). J was trimmed by 1 base and V by 6 bases; bases with no gene match: 12. The CDR3 length is 16 residues. CDR3 amino acids: CASRGIGRERSYEQYF. CDR3 nucleotide sequence: TGTGCCAGTAGGGGAATTGGGCGGGAGAGATCCTACGAGCAGTACTTC.

This clonotype was detected many times. V and J are TRBV18 and TRBJ2-5, with D possibly matching TRBD2 (6 bases). The length of the CDR3 is 14 residues. V lost 2 bases, J lost 5 bases, and 12 bases lay in between. Germline V lookup: CDR1 KGHSH, CDR2 LQKENI. The CDR3 bases are TGTGCCAGCTCACCATCGGGAGTTGGGGAGACCCAGTACTTC. It encodes CASSPSGVGETQYF.

The V gene is TRBV4-2, the J gene TRBJ2-7; D is uncertain. There are 15 residues in the CDR3. CDR1 is LGHNA, CDR2 YNFKEQ, per germline. The germline V and J ends were trimmed by 0 bases and 1 base, with 10 bases remaining between them. The CDR3 here is CASSQDKPRSYEQYF. CDR3 coding DNA: TGTGCCAGCAGCCAAGACAAACCGAGGTCCTACGAGCAGTACTTC.

In this sample, this clonotype turned up many times. The V gene is TRBV14, the J gene TRBJ1-5; TRBD1 matches 9 bases. Germline trimming cut 1 base from V and 2 bases from J; bases unmatched to any gene: 0. Looked up from germline, CDR1 is SGHDN and CDR2 is FVKESK. The CDR3 has 15 residues. Here the CDR3 DNA reads TGTGCCAGCAGCCAAGGGACAGGGGGCAATCAGCCCCAGCATTTT. This gives the protein CASSQGTGGNQPQHF. Full variable domain (rest looked up from reference TRBV14 and TRBJ1-5): EAGVTQFPSHSVIEKGQTVTLRCDPISGHDNLYWYRRVMGKEIKFLLHFVKESKQDESGMPNNRFLAERTGGTYSTLKVQPAELEDSGVYFCASSQGTGGNQPQHFGDGTRLSIL.

In its sample, this clonotype was seen many times. The genes are TRBV18 and TRBJ2-5; D unresolved. The CDR3 contains 16 residues. V gave up 3 bases and J gave up 4 bases, with 18 bases separating them. Germline V CDR1 and CDR2: KGHSH, LQKENI. The CDR3 region has the DNA TGTGCCAGCTCACCGGAGTACAGACAAAACGGAGAGACCCAGTACTTC. Translation gives CASSPEYRQNGETQYF. The whole variable domain, remainder taken from reference TRBV18 and TRBJ2-5, is NAGVMQNPRHLVRRRGQEARLRCSPMKGHSHVYWYRQLPEEGLKFMVYLQKENIIDESGMPKERFSAEFPKEGPSILRIQQVVRGDSAAYFCASSPEYRQNGETQYFGPGTRLLVL.

The DNA of the CDR3 is TGTGCCACCAGTGGTGGACTAGCGGGAGGGGACACAGATACGCAGTATTTT. Translating gives CATSGGLAGGDTDTQYF. The rearrangement uses TRBV24-1 and TRBJ2-3; 15 positions match TRBD2. V dropped 5 bases and J dropped 2; count of bases not matched to a gene: 4. The CDR3 runs 17 residues. The germline gives CDR1 KGHDR, CDR2 SFDVKD.